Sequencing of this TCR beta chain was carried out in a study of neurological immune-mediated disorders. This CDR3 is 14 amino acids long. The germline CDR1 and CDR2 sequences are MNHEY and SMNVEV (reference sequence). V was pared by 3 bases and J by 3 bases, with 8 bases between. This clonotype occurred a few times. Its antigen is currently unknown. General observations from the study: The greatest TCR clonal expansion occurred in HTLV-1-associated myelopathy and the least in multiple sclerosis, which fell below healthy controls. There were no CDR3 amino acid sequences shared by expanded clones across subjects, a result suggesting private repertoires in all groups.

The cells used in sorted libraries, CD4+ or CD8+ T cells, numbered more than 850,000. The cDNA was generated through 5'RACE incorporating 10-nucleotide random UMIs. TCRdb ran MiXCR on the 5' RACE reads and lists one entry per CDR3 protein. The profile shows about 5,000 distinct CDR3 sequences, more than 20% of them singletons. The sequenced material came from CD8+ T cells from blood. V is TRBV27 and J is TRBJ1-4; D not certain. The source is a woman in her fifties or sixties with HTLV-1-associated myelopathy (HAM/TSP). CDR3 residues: CASSFGQANEKLFF. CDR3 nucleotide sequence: TGTGCCAGCAGTTTTGGGCAGGCTAATGAAAAACTGTTTTTT.